This T cell receptor (beta chain) is drawn from a study of somatic mutations in cytotoxic T cells in rheumatoid arthritis. In the study overall: Patients had 30 ml EDTA blood drawn right after diagnosis, before any treatment.

The method was immunoSEQ multiplex PCR; TCRdb's version includes in-frame clones alone and lacks a portion of them. Of roughly 20,000 clones listed, about 77% are singletons. After CD4+ and CD8+ cells were isolated by positive magnetic bead selection, their purity was checked by flow cytometry. Per germline, CDR1 MNHEY and CDR2 SVGAGI. The CDR3 extends over 14 amino acids. The V gene lost 2 bases and the J gene lost 3 bases, with 8 bases spanning the gap. Sequenced: CD8+ T cells sorted from blood. The V call is TRBV6-5, the J call TRBJ2-1; TRBD1 might be the D (5 bases). The TCR was taken from an adult with rheumatoid arthritis. CDR3 DNA: TGTGCCAGCAGTTACCACGACAGCTACAATGAGCAGTTCTTC. This gives the protein CASSYHDSYNEQFF.